This T cell receptor beta chain was found in a study of T cell responses to AZD1222 COVID-19 vaccine. TCRdb's copy holds only in-frame clones and misses some; the assay was immunoSEQ multiplex PCR. The sample has around 160,000 clones, about nine tenths seen once. The sequencing used peripheral blood, collected on day 0 of AZD1222 vaccination. The source is an adult in good health.

The DNA of the CDR3 is TGTGCCAGCGGACATGATCAAGAGACCCAGTACTTC. It specifies CASGHDQETQYF. V and J are TRBV27 and TRBJ2-5; D is possibly TRBD1 (5 bases). Trimming took 8 bases from V and 2 from J, leaving 9 bases between them. CDR3 length equals 12 residues. CDR1 and CDR2 (germline): MNHEY, SMNVEV (reference sequence).